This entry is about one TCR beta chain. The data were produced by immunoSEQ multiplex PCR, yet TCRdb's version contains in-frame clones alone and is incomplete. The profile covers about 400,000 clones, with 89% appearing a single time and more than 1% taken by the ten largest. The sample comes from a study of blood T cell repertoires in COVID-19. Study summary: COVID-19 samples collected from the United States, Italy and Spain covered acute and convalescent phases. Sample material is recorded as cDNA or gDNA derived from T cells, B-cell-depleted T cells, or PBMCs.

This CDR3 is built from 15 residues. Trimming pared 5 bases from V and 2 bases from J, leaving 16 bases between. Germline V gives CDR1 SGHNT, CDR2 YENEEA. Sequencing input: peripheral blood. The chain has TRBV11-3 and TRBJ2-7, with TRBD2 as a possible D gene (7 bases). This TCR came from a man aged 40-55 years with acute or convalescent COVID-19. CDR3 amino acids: CASSQGGGLPYEQYF. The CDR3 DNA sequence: TGTGCCAGCAGCCAGGGAGGGGGGCTACCCTACGAGCAGTACTTC.